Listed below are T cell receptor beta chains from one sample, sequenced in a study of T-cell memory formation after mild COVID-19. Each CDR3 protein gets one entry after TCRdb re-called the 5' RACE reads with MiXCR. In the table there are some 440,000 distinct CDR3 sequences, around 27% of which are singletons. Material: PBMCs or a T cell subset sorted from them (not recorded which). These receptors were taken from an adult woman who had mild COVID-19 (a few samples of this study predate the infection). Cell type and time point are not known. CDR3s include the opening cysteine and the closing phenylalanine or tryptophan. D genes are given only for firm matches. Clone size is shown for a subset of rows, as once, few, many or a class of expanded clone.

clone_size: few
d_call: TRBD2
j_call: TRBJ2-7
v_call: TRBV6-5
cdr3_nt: TGTGCCAGCAGTCCCATAGCGGGGCCCTCCTACGAGCAGTACTTC
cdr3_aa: CASSPIAGPSYEQYF

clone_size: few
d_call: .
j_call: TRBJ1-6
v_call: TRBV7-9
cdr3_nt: TGTGCCAGCAGCTTATCCAGTTATAATTCACCCCTCCACTTT
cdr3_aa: CASSLSSYNSPLHF

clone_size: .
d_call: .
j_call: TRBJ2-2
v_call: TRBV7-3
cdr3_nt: TGTGCCAGCAGAGTCGCCGCAGGGCCCGGGGAGCTGTTTTTT
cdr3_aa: CASRVAAGPGELFF

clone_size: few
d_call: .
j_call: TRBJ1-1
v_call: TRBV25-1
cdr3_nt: TGTGCCAGCAGTGTGGGGAGCACTGAAGCTTTCTTT
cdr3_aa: CASSVGSTEAFF

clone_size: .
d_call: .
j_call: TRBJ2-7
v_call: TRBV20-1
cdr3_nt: TGCAGTGCTAGATCTCTCCGGGACTTTGCCTACGAGCAGTACTTC
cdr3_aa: CSARSLRDFAYEQYF

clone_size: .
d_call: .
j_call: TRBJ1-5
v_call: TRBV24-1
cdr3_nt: TGTGCCCCCTCCATTACAGGGAGGGATCAGCCCCAGCATTTT
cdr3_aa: CAPSITGRDQPQHF

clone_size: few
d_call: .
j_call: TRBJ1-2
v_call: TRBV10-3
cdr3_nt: TGTGCCATCGCTGCGGACCGGAACTATGGCTACACCTTC
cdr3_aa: CAIAADRNYGYTF

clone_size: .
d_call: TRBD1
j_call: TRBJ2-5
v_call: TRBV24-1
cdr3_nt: TGTGCCACCAGTGCAGCTACAGGGGCCGTGGAGACCCAGTACTTC
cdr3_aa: CATSAATGAVETQYF

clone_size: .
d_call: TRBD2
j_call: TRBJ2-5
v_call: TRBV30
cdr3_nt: TGTGCCCGGGGGGGGTTGGGCGAGACCCAGTACTTC
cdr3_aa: CARGGLGETQYF

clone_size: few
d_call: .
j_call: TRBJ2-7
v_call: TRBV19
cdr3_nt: TGTGCCAGTAGTATAACAGGTCAGGGCTACGAGCAGTACTTC
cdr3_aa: CASSITGQGYEQYF

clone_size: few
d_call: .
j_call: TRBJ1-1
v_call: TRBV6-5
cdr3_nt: TGTGCCAGCAGCAGACCGAATCTGAACACTGAAGCTTTCTTT
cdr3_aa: CASSRPNLNTEAFF

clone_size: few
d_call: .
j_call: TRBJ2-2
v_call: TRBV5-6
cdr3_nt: TGTGCCAGCAGCTCGGACCTCAACACCGGGGAGCTGTTTTTT
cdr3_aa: CASSSDLNTGELFF

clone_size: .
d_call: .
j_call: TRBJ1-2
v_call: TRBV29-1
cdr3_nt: TGCAGCGTTGAAGAGGGGACGGGAAACTATGGCTACACCTTC
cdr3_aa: CSVEEGTGNYGYTF

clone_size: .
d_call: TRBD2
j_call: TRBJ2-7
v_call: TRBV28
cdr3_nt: TGTGCCAGCAGTTTCCCTGGACTAGCGGTCTACGAGCAGTACTTC
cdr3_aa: CASSFPGLAVYEQYF

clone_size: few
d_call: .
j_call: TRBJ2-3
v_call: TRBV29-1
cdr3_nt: TGCAGCGTTGAGAGGGGAGTGGAAGATACGCAGTATTTT
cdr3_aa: CSVERGVEDTQYF

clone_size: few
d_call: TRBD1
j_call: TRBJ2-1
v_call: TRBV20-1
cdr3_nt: TGCAGTGCTAGAGACAGGGGGAACAATGAGCAGTTCTTC
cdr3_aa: CSARDRGNNEQFF

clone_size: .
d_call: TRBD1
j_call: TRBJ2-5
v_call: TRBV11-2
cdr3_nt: TGTGCCAGCAGCTACGGACAGGGAATGCAAGAGACCCAGTACTTC
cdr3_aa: CASSYGQGMQETQYF

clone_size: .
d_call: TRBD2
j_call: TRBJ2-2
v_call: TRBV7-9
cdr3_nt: TGTGCCAGCAGCTCCCTCGGGGAGGGGAACACCGGGGAGCTGTTTTTT
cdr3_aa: CASSSLGEGNTGELFF

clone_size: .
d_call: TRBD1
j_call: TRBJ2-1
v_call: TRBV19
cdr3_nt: TGTGCCAGTGGGGGACAGGGTCGCTACAATGAGCAGTTCTTC
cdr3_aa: CASGGQGRYNEQFF

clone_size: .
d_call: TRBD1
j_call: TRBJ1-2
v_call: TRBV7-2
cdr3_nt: TGTGCCAGCTCCCTAGATGGGGGACAGGGCTATGGCTACACCTTC
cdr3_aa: CASSLDGGQGYGYTF

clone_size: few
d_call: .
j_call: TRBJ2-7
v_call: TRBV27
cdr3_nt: TGTGCCAGCGGTACGGCCGCAAATGAGCAGTACTTC
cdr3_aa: CASGTAANEQYF

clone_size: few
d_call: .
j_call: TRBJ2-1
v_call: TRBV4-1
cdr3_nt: TGCGCCAGCAGCCAAGATATTGGGAGCGGCTGGTACAATGAGCAGTTCTTC
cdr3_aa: CASSQDIGSGWYNEQFF

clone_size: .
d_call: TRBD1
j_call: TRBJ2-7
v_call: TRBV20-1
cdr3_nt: TGCAGTGCTAGAGACAGGGGGCACTACGAGCAGTACTTC
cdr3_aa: CSARDRGHYEQYF

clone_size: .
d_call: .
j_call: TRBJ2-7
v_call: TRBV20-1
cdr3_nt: TGCAGTGCTCCCCACAGCAGTCACGGATACGAGCAGTACTTC
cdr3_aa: CSAPHSSHGYEQYF

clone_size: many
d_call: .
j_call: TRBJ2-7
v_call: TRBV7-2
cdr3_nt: TGTGCCAGCAGCTTAACGGGTCCACCCTACGAGCAGTACTTC
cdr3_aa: CASSLTGPPYEQYF

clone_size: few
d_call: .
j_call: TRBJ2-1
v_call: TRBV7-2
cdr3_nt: TGTGCCAGCAGCTTAGAGGTGGCCCGCGGAAGTGAGCAGTTCTTC
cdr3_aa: CASSLEVARGSEQFF

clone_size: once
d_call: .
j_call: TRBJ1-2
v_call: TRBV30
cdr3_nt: TGTGCCTGGAGTTCATCCCTGGACGAATATGGCTACACCTTC
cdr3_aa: CAWSSSLDEYGYTF

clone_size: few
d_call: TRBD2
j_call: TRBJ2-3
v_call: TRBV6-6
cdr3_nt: TGTGCCAGCAGTTACTCGCGGGTAGCGGGAGTCGAGACAGATACGCAGTATTTT
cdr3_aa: CASSYSRVAGVETDTQYF